This T cell receptor (beta chain) emerged from a study of T cells expressing NK-cell markers. The CDR3 is 11 amino acids. Germline lookup yields CDR1 MNHEY and CDR2 SVGAGI. UMIs accompanied the 5'RACE template switching by which TCR beta cDNA was made. TCRdb reprocessed the 5' RACE reads and stores each CDR3 protein as one record, lacking DNA. This table lists about 390,000 distinct CDR3 sequences. Sequenced sample: blood T cells: a sorted CD56 or NKG2C T cell subset, CD4+ or CD8+ T cells, or bulk PBMC T cells (not recorded which). This chain links TRBV6-5 with TRBJ2-5. The TCR originated in a woman between 45 and 65 years old in good health. CDR3 protein: CASSNLETQYF.